This T cell receptor beta chain was found in a study of shared clonotypes between healthy human individuals. Produced via immunoSEQ multiplex PCR; TCRdb's table is partial and in-frame only. The data contain 640,000 or so clones, about two thirds of them seen just once; the ten biggest clones take up around 1.8%. The CDR3 covers 14 residues. Germline values: CDR1 SNHLY, CDR2 FYNNEI. After removal of 4 bases from V and 8 bases from J, the junction contained 7 bases not matched to a gene. Input material: memory CD4+ T cells sorted from blood. Subset of the sample: CD45RA-negative fraction. This TCR was sampled from a woman in her 30s in good health. The chain is built from TRBV2 and TRBJ1-4; the match to TRBD1 covers 7 bases. CDR3 DNA: TGTGCCAGCAGTGGACAGGGCCGGGGGGAAAAACTGTTTTTT. Translating it yields CASSGQGRGEKLFF.